This TCR beta chain was identified during a study of T cells in Graves' hyperthyroidism and ophthalmopathy. The CDR3 contains 14 residues. The germline V and J ends were trimmed by 2 bases and 1 base, with 8 bases remaining between them. Germline CDR1 and CDR2: SGHTA and FQGNSA. The source material, RNA transcripts, was used to amplify TCR beta CDR3 regions. The HTBI primer set was used in a first-round RT-PCR of the TCR CDR3. TCRdb ran MiXCR on the multiplex PCR reads and lists one entry per CDR3 protein. The data contain 270,000 or so distinct CDR3 sequences, around a quarter of them singletons. The receptor was derived from a man in his forties with Graves' hyperthyroidism that later progressed to Graves' ophthalmopathy. The chain has TRBV7-2 and TRBJ1-1; D is ambiguous. Source material: blood. This CDR3 reads CASSLPTQNTEAFF. CDR3 DNA: TGTGCCAGCAGCTTACCTACACAGAACACTGAAGCTTTCTTT.